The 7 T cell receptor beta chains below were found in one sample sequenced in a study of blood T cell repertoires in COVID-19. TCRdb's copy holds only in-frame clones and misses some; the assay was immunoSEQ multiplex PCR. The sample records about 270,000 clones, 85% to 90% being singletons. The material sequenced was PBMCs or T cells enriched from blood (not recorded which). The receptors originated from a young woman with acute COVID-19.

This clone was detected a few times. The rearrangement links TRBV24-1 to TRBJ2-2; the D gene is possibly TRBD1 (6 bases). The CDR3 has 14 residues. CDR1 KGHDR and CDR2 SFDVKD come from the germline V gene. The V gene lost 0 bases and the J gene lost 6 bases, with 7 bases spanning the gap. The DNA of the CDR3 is TGTGCCACCAGTGATTTGAAGGGGGCCGGGGAGCTGTTTTTT. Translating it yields CATSDLKGAGELFF.

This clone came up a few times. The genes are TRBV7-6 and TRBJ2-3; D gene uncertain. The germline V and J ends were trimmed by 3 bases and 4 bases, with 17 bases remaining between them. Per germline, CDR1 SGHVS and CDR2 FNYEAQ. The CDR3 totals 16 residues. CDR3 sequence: CASSFGSSALADTQYF. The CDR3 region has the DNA TGTGCCAGCAGCTTTGGGTCCAGCGCCTTAGCAGATACGCAGTATTTT.

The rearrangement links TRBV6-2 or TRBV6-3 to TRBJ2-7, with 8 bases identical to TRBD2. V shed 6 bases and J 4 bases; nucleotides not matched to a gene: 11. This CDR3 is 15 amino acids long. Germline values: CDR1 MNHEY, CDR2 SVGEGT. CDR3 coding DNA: TGTGCCAGCAGCCCAAGGGGGAGCGGGAGATACGAGCAGTACTTC. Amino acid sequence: CASSPRGSGRYEQYF.

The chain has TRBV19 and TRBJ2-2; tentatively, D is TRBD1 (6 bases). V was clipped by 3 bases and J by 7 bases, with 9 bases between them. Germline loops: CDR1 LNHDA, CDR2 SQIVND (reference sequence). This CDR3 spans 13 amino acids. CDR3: CASSIQGLGELFF. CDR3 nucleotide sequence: TGTGCCAGTAGTATTCAGGGGCTCGGGGAGCTGTTTTTT.

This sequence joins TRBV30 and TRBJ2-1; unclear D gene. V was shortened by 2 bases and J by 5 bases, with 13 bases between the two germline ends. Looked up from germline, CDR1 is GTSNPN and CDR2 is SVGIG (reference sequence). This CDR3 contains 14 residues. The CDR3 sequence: CAWSSHKLNNEQFF. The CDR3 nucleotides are TGTGCCTGGAGTAGTCATAAACTAAACAATGAGCAGTTCTTC.

CDR3 residues: CTSSQDRGPGVLGYTF. CDR3 bases: TGCACCAGCAGCCAAGATAGGGGCCCAGGGGTCCTTGGCTACACCTTC. The chain joins TRBV1 to TRBJ1-2; the D call in the table, TRBD1, was not verified against the DNA. TRBV1 is a recognized pseudogene. This CDR3 is 16 amino acids long.

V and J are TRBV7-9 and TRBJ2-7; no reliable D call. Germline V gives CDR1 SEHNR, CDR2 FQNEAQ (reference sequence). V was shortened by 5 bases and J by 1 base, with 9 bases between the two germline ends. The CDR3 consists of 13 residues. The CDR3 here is CASSTYSSYEQYF. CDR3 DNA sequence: TGTGCCAGCAGCACATACAGTTCCTACGAGCAGTACTTC.